The sequence of this TCR beta chain was determined in a study of cytomegalovirus exposure and HLA in healthy donors. Study information: Roughly 170 million T cells yielded fewer than 120 million unique TCR beta sequences in earlier analysis.

Comments on this clone: Its specificity is not known.

The study's findings and limits: Later analysis suggested links between common viral pathogens and several top significant clusters.

Primers for the PCR totalled 60 Vbeta and 13 Jbeta. Using immunoSEQ multiplex PCR, the repertoire was profiled, and TCRdb retains in-frame clones only, with some absent. The profile shows roughly 48,000 clones, about three quarters of them singletons. This receptor was identified in a man younger than 35 in good health and CMV-seronegative. The sample comprised PBMCs.

This CDR3 is CASSPEPGGNSPLHF. Written as DNA, the CDR3 is TGTGCCAGCAGCCCGGAACCAGGGGGGAATTCACCCCTCCACTTT. This chain uses TRBV7-9 with TRBJ1-6; TRBD1 aligns across 7 bases. The trim removed 5 bases at V and 7 bases at J, leaving 8 bases unmatched. This CDR3 is 15 amino acids long. Looked up from germline, CDR1 is SEHNR and CDR2 is FQNEAQ (reference sequence).